The source of this TCR beta chain is a study of vaccination and CD4 T cells after COVID-19. Study context: The study collected post-vaccine samples a median approximately 70 days after dose two, with a range of 14 to 241. The cells in question were stimulated using overlapping spike peptides derived from SARS-CoV-2, HCoV-NL63, HCoV-OC43 and HCoV-229E.

With the Oncomine TCR Beta short-read assay, DNA from cultured CD4+ T cells was sequenced. CD4+ T cells were cultured, and genomic DNA was extracted from them. A single record per CDR3 protein comes from TCRdb applying MiXCR to the PCR reads. The sample has tens of thousands of distinct CDR3 sequences, 35% to 55% seen once; the top ten hold about 12%. The sample's treatment: roughly 11-day PBMC culture with coronavirus spike peptide pools or control peptides (ViraFEST assay). T cells were expanded with peptide pools, and expanded clonotypes were identified by TCR sequencing. To note about this clonotype: Its target is not known.

The TCR comes from a human donor who had recovered from COVID-19. Sequencing was carried out using CD4+ T cells from blood, cultured in vitro.

CDR3 protein: CASSYREFSDSPLHF. CDR3 sequence (DNA): TGTGCCAGCAGCTACCGGGAATTCAGTGATTCACCCCTCCACTTT. V is TRBV5-5 and J is TRBJ1-6; D call uncertain. The CDR3 runs to 15 residues. Trimming cost V 3 bases and J 8 bases, with 15 bases left between them. Germline loops: CDR1 SGHKS, CDR2 YYEKEE (reference sequence).